This TCR beta chain was obtained from a study of blood T cell repertoires in COVID-19. Clones were read by immunoSEQ multiplex PCR, and TCRdb kept only the in-frame ones, dropping some. The sample includes approximately 140,000 clones, around 88% of them seen just once. The sequence was obtained from a man aged 50 to 60 with active or convalescent COVID-19. Sequencing used peripheral blood.

As DNA, the CDR3 is TGTGCCAGCAGCCCCTACAGGGGGAGTCAGCCCCAGCATTTT. Translated, it gives CASSPYRGSQPQHF. The genes are TRBV11-3 and TRBJ1-5; 8 bases are a match to TRBD1. V gave up 5 bases and J gave up 6 bases; unmatched junction bases: 6. The CDR3 runs 14 residues. Germline V CDR1 and CDR2: SGHNT, YENEEA.